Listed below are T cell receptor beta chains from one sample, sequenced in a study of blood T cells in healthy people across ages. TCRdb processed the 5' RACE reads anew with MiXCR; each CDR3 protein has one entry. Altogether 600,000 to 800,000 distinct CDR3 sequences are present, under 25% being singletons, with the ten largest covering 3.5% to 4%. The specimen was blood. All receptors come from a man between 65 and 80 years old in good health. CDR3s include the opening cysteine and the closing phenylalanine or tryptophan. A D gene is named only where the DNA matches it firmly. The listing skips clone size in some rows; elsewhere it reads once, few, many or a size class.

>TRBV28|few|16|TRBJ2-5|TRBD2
TGTGCCAGCAGTTTCCTGGGGAGGGATGACCAAGAGACCCAGTACTTC
CASSFLGRDDQETQYF
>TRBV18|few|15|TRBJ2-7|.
TGTGCCAGCTCACGACCCGGGATTCACTCCTACGAGCAGTACTTC
CASSRPGIHSYEQYF
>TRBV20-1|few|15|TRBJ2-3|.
TGCAGTGCTAGAGACCCCCGAGAGAGGTCAGATACGCAGTATTTT
CSARDPRERSDTQYF
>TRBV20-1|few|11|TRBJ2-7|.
TGCAGTGCTACCCGACAGGTCGAGCAGTACTTC
CSATRQVEQYF
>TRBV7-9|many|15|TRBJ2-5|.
TGTGCCAGCAGCTCGGAAGGACACTTCCAAGAGACCCAGTACTTC
CASSSEGHFQETQYF
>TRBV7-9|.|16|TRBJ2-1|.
TGTGCCAGCAGCTGGAGGGGGACTGGAATTCCCAATGAGCAGTTCTTC
CASSWRGTGIPNEQFF
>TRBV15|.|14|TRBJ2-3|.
TGTGCCACCAGCAGATTGATCGTCCCAGATACGCAGTATTTT
CATSRLIVPDTQYF
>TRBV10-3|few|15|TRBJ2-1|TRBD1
TGTGCCATCAGCCGGACAGGCGGCACCTACAATGAGCAGTTCTTC
CAISRTGGTYNEQFF
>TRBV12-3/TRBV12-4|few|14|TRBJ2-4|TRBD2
TGTGCCAGCAGTTTAGTGGGACTAGAAGACATTCAGTACTTC
CASSLVGLEDIQYF
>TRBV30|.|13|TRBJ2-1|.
TGTGCCTGGAGTGTGGTTAGAGGCAATGAGCAGTTCTTC
CAWSVVRGNEQFF
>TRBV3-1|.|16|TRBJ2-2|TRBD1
TGTGCCAGCAGCCAACTTAGGGGGCTCCGGACCGGGGAGCTGTTTTTT
CASSQLRGLRTGELFF
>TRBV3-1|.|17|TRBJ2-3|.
TGTGCCAGCAGCCATCCTCCGGCGGGCACTAGCACAGATACGCAGTATTTT
CASSHPPAGTSTDTQYF
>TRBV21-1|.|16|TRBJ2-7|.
TGTGCCAGCAGCAAACAGATGACTAGCGGGATAGTCGAGCAGTACTTC
CASSKQMTSGIVEQYF
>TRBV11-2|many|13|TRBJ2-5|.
TGTGCCAGCAGCCACGGGAGCCAAGAGACCCAGTACTTC
CASSHGSQETQYF